This T cell receptor beta chain appears in the sequencing data of a study of cytomegalovirus exposure and HLA in healthy donors. The overall study: In an early release, HLA-typed donors contributed tens of millions of unique TCR sequences.

When sampled, the donors appeared nominally healthy, though they likely had unrecorded immune exposures. Study outcomes and limitations: As was reported, the HLA-A and HLA-B alleles of most subjects were accurately predicted from TCR beta sequences. Using a false discovery rate of 0.05, a later analysis showed that fewer than 20,000 TCR beta sequences were associated with HLA alleles.

Notes on this clone: Its antigen is not identified.

The PCR employed 60 Vbeta primers together with 13 Jbeta primers. Some clones are missing from TCRdb's copy, which holds only in-frame ones; the method was immunoSEQ multiplex PCR. The repertoire consists of around 140,000 clones, with 75% to 80% occurring once and the leading ten covering about 2.2%. This CDR3 spans 16 amino acids. Germline V gene lookup returns CDR1 SGHKS and CDR2 YYEKEE (reference sequence). V dropped 0 bases and J dropped 0 bases, with 12 bases sitting between them. The V call is TRBV5-5, the J call TRBJ1-1; the D gene is possibly TRBD1 (5 bases). Source material: PBMCs. This clonotype originated in a woman under 30 in good health and CMV-seropositive. CDR3 coding DNA: TGTGCCAGCAGCTTGGACGACAGCAGGATGAACACTGAAGCTTTCTTT. This sequence encodes CASSLDDSRMNTEAFF. Variable domain in full (rest from reference TRBV5-5 and TRBJ1-1): DAGVTQSPTHLIKTRGQQVTLRCSPISGHKSVSWYQQVLGQGPQFIFQYYEKEERGRGNFPDRFSARQFPNYSSELNVNALLLGDSALYLCASSLDDSRMNTEAFFGQGTRLTVV.